This TCR beta chain originates from a study of blood T cell repertoires in COVID-19. Source study methods: Counts of nucleated cells, estimated from reference gene primer amplification, were obtained. Clones were sequenced by immunoSEQ multiplex PCR, and TCRdb holds only the in-frame ones, with some missing. V, J and clone size are taken as reported in that table, and D and trimming were inferred from the DNA itself. The sample lists hundreds of thousands of clones; roughly nine tenths were seen once. The CDR3 extends over 16 amino acids. The V gene's germline CDR1 is SGHNT and CDR2 YYREEE (reference sequence). Trimming left V 3 bases short and J 2 bases short, with 15 bases between. This clone was observed once.

The V gene is TRBV5-4, the J gene TRBJ1-3; D might be TRBD1 (5 bases). The sequence derives from a man between 60 and 75 years old who had recovered from COVID-19. Sequencing used PBMCs or T cells enriched from blood (not recorded which). The CDR3 is CASSSGPKGTGNTIYF. The DNA for the CDR3 is TGTGCCAGCAGCTCCGGCCCCAAGGGGACTGGAAACACCATATATTTT.